This T cell receptor (beta chain) was recorded in a study of vaccination effects on CD4 cells after COVID-19. Assay used: immunoSEQ multiplex PCR; TCRdb lists only in-frame clones, some missing. The data contain 70,000 or so clones, around 81% of them seen just once; the ten biggest clones take up over 9.5%. Sequencing followed a ViraFEST assay step that expanded antigen-specific CD4+ T cells with viral peptide pools. The culture ran for around 10 days before CD4+ T cells were isolated. Nobody among the vaccine recipients had prior SARS-CoV-2 infection (nucleocapsid antibodies were negative). Each well held approximately 1.8 million PBMC cultured with approximately 9.7 ug/ml peptides and roughly 9 IU/ml IL-2. Trimming removed 5 bases at V and 5 bases at J, with 10 bases between. Germline V gene lookup returns CDR1 SGHTA and CDR2 FQGNSA. This CDR3 region has 13 residues. Details on this clone: Its specificity is not known.

This TCR was recovered from a human donor who received a COVID-19 vaccine. Sequenced here: CD4+ T cells from PBMCs cultured with SARS-CoV-2 spike peptides, sampled before COVID-19 vaccination. The chain employs TRBV7-2 and TRBJ1-5; maybe TRBD1 (5 bases). CDR3 in amino acids: CASSKGGDQPQHF. Written as DNA, the CDR3 is TGTGCCAGCAGCAAGGGAGGGGATCAGCCCCAGCATTTT.